The T cell receptor (beta chain) described here comes from a study of T cells in Graves' hyperthyroidism and ophthalmopathy. Active moderate-to-severe ophthalmopathy, Clinical Activity Score at least 3, NOSPECS at least 4, under 3 months' duration. Uncontrolled infection, other autoimmune disease, pregnancy or lactation excluded patients. Clinical symptoms, serum thyroxine and TRAb, thyroid ultrasound and orbital computed tomography were used for the diagnoses. Germline V CDR1 and CDR2: SGHKS, YYEKEE (reference sequence). V was trimmed by 2 bases and J by 5 bases, leaving 10 bases between them. The CDR3 spans 13 residues. What was amplified from RNA transcripts were TCR beta CDR3 regions. A set of HTBI primers served as the primers for a first-round RT-PCR of the TCR CDR3. TCRdb redid the calling of the multiplex PCR reads with MiXCR, one entry per CDR3 protein. The table lists about 600,000 distinct CDR3 sequences, 16% of them singletons.

This clonotype showed up many times. The sample comprised blood. The TCR was taken from a woman aged 40 to 50 with Graves' ophthalmopathy. The chain has TRBV5-5 and TRBJ2-5; either TRBD1 or TRBD2 may fit D (5 bases each). Here the CDR3 DNA reads TGTGCCAGCAGCTTCAGTGGGGACGAGACCCAGTACTTC. Its protein product is CASSFSGDETQYF.